This TCR beta chain is drawn from a study of cytomegalovirus exposure and HLA in healthy donors. Study in general: Membership in the Caucasian-associated ancestry cluster was found for about 84% of roughly 400 genotyped donors.

Whole-study results and caveats: Associated with HLA alleles at 0.05 false discovery rate in a later analysis were around 17,000 TCR beta sequences.

The germline V gene has CDR1 SGHVS and CDR2 FNYEAQ. Trimming removed 5 bases from V and 12 bases from J; junction bases left unmatched: 12. The CDR3 contains 13 residues. Researchers ran the PCR with 60 Vbeta and 13 Jbeta primers. Libraries were prepared by immunoSEQ multiplex PCR; TCRdb keeps only in-frame clonotypes and omits some of them. The sample has approximately 280,000 clones, around 90% seen once. A note on this clone: The antigen remains unidentified.

The sequencing input was PBMCs. This chain connects TRBV7-6 to TRBJ1-2; 7 bases match TRBD1. The receptor was isolated from a woman aged 18-29 years in good health and CMV-seronegative. The CDR3 is CASSPLDRPPDTF. CDR3 nucleotides: TGTGCCAGCAGCCCCCTGGACAGGCCCCCGGACACCTTC.